This is a list of T cell receptor beta chains from one sample in a study of T-cell memory formation after mild COVID-19. TCRdb re-called the 5' RACE reads with MiXCR, one entry per CDR3 protein. Of about 250,000 distinct CDR3 sequences listed, 15% were seen once; the top ten hold about 2%. The sample was PBMCs or a T cell subset sorted from them (not recorded which). These receptors were obtained from an adult woman who had mild COVID-19 (a few samples of this study predate the infection). Cell type and time point are not known. Both conserved end residues are part of each CDR3. The D gene is left open where the match is weak. Some rows have no size entry. The others give once, few or many, or a class for an expanded clone.

abundance	v_gene	d_gene	j_gene	CDR3aa	CDR3nt
few	TRBV11-2	-	TRBJ2-5	CASSPYSETQYF	TGTGCCAGCAGTCCTTACTCGGAGACCCAGTACTTC
many	TRBV24-1	-	TRBJ2-1	CATSDSGSSYNEQFF	TGTGCCACCAGTGACTCCGGGTCCTCCTACAATGAGCAGTTCTTC
-	TRBV19	TRBD1	TRBJ1-2	CASSRSRDRGYGYTF	TGTGCCAGTAGTAGAAGCCGGGACAGGGGCTATGGCTACACCTTC
many	TRBV5-1	-	TRBJ2-2	CASSQTGSRTGELFF	TGCGCCAGCAGCCAAACAGGGAGCCGGACCGGGGAGCTGTTTTTT
many	TRBV12-3/TRBV12-4	-	TRBJ2-2	CASSLYGNTGELFF	TGTGCCAGCAGTTTATACGGGAACACCGGGGAGCTGTTTTTT
few	TRBV5-1	-	TRBJ2-3	CASSLESRTDTQYF	TGCGCCAGCAGCTTGGAGTCCCGCACAGATACGCAGTATTTT
few	TRBV30	-	TRBJ1-5	CAWSWTAGGPQHF	TGTGCCTGGAGCTGGACGGCGGGAGGGCCCCAGCATTTT
-	TRBV6-5	TRBD2	TRBJ2-2	CASSSGGGPFTGELFF	TGTGCCAGCAGTTCTGGGGGAGGGCCTTTCACCGGGGAGCTGTTTTTT
few	TRBV20-1	-	TRBJ2-1	CSAGAGSYNEQFF	TGCAGTGCGGGGGCGGGCTCCTACAATGAGCAGTTCTTC
-	TRBV29-1	TRBD1	TRBJ1-4	CSAQDLTGGKLFF	TGCAGCGCGCAAGATCTTACAGGGGGTAAACTGTTTTTT
-	TRBV7-9	-	TRBJ1-5	CASSADTRTPQHF	TGTGCCAGCAGCGCCGATACCAGAACGCCCCAGCATTTT
few	TRBV7-2	-	TRBJ2-5	CASSPDGSQETQYF	TGTGCCAGCAGCCCAGACGGTTCCCAAGAGACCCAGTACTTC
-	TRBV7-3	-	TRBJ2-2	CASSPGRDTGELIF	TGTGCCAGCAGCCCGGGTCGGGACACCGGGGAGCTGATTTTT
few	TRBV5-6	-	TRBJ2-5	CASSLLQLQETQYF	TGTGCCAGCAGCTTGTTACAGCTTCAAGAGACCCAGTACTTC
-	TRBV2	TRBD1	TRBJ2-1	CASSPQGLSYNEQFF	TGTGCCAGCAGTCCACAGGGGCTCTCCTACAATGAGCAGTTCTTC
few	TRBV5-1	TRBD2	TRBJ2-1	CASSHGLAGESDEQFF	TGCGCCAGCAGCCACGGACTAGCGGGAGAGAGCGATGAGCAGTTCTTC
-	TRBV5-1	TRBD1	TRBJ1-1	CASSFIQGAMRNTEAFF	TGCGCCAGCAGCTTCATTCAGGGGGCCATGCGGAACACTGAAGCTTTCTTT
few	TRBV7-9	TRBD2	TRBJ2-7	CASTSGSGTFFEQYF	TGTGCCAGCACTTCCGGTAGCGGGACCTTTTTCGAGCAGTACTTC
-	TRBV5-4	TRBD1	TRBJ2-7	CASSLLRQGFREQYF	TGTGCCAGCAGCTTGTTGAGACAGGGTTTCAGGGAGCAGTACTTC
few	TRBV12-3/TRBV12-4	-	TRBJ1-2	CASSRNNYGYTF	TGTGCCAGCAGTCGAAATAACTATGGCTACACCTTC
-	TRBV5-5	TRBD2	TRBJ2-5	CASSGETSLQETQYF	TGTGCCAGCAGCGGTGAGACTAGCCTTCAAGAGACCCAGTACTTC
many	TRBV6-2/TRBV6-3	TRBD2	TRBJ2-2	CASILTPGLGATGELFF	TGTGCCAGCATTTTAACCCCGGGACTAGGGGCCACCGGGGAGCTGTTTTTT
few	TRBV29-1	-	TRBJ2-1	CSVGNFVRYEQFF	TGCAGCGTTGGGAACTTCGTCAGGTATGAGCAGTTCTTC
-	TRBV5-5	TRBD2	TRBJ2-3	CASSSLLSGIITDTQYF	TGTGCCAGCAGCTCCCTACTGAGCGGGATCATCACAGATACGCAGTATTTT
-	TRBV24-1	-	TRBJ1-4	CATNDLHRIATNEKLFF	TGTGCCACCAATGATTTACACAGGATTGCAACTAATGAAAAACTGTTTTTT
few	TRBV25-1	-	TRBJ2-2	CASSELTRGTNTGELFF	TGTGCCAGCAGTGAATTGACGAGGGGCACGAACACCGGGGAGCTGTTTTTT
-	TRBV18	TRBD1	TRBJ2-2	CASSLMTGTGSTGELFF	TGTGCCAGCTCACTGATGACCGGGACAGGGTCCACCGGGGAGCTGTTTTTT
few	TRBV5-1	-	TRBJ1-3	CASSFDTGSSGNTIYF	TGCGCCAGCAGCTTTGATACAGGCAGCTCTGGAAACACCATATATTTT
-	TRBV10-3	TRBD1	TRBJ2-1	CAITGQGSYNEQFF	TGTGCCATCACGGGACAGGGATCCTACAATGAGCAGTTCTTC
-	TRBV18	TRBD1	TRBJ1-1	CASSAGQGANTEAFF	TGTGCCAGCTCAGCCGGACAGGGGGCTAACACTGAAGCTTTCTTT
few	TRBV9	-	TRBJ2-2	CASSEVSMADTGELFF	TGTGCCAGCAGCGAAGTGAGCATGGCGGACACCGGGGAGCTGTTTTTT
few	TRBV18	-	TRBJ2-3	CASSPLTGSTDTQYF	TGTGCCAGCTCACCATTGACAGGTAGCACAGATACGCAGTATTTT
-	TRBV7-7	TRBD2	TRBJ2-3	CASSLGLAGTTDTQYF	TGTGCCAGCAGCTTAGGGCTAGCGGGGACCACAGATACGCAGTATTTT
many	TRBV7-8	TRBD1	TRBJ2-3	CASSSRGLGTDTQYF	TGTGCCAGCAGCTCCAGGGGGTTGGGCACAGATACGCAGTATTTT
-	TRBV6-5	-	TRBJ2-7	CASSYSGPGSSYEQYF	TGTGCCAGCAGTTACTCAGGCCCGGGGAGCTCCTACGAGCAGTACTTC
-	TRBV29-1	-	TRBJ2-5	CSVVKLEETQYF	TGCAGCGTTGTTAAGCTCGAGGAGACCCAGTACTTC
few	TRBV6-5	-	TRBJ2-3	CASRGIATDTQYF	TGTGCCAGCAGGGGGATAGCTACAGATACGCAGTATTTT
few	TRBV12-3/TRBV12-4	-	TRBJ2-2	CASSQWAGTNTGELFF	TGTGCCAGCAGTCAGTGGGCGGGTACTAACACCGGGGAGCTGTTTTTT
few	TRBV7-2	TRBD1	TRBJ1-1	CASSLDPGGYAFF	TGTGCCAGCAGCTTAGACCCAGGGGGATACGCTTTCTTT
-	TRBV24-1	-	TRBJ2-3	CATSDPAHVTDTQYF	TGTGCCACCAGTGATCCTGCACATGTCACAGATACGCAGTATTTT
few	TRBV3-1	-	TRBJ2-1	CASGFVYEQFF	TGTGCCAGCGGGTTTGTGTATGAGCAGTTCTTC
-	TRBV6-5	-	TRBJ2-5	CASPRSWETQYF	TGTGCCAGCCCCAGGTCTTGGGAGACCCAGTACTTC
few	TRBV12-3/TRBV12-4	-	TRBJ2-7	CASSLRPMEQYF	TGTGCCAGCAGTTTACGGCCTATGGAGCAGTACTTC
-	TRBV6-1	-	TRBJ2-3	CASSYGQSRTYTQYF	TGTGCCAGCAGTTACGGACAGAGCCGCACATATACGCAGTATTTT
-	TRBV12-3/TRBV12-4	-	TRBJ1-2	CASSLKFAGAGGYTF	TGTGCCAGCAGTTTAAAGTTCGCCGGGGCCGGTGGCTACACCTTC
-	TRBV4-2	TRBD2	TRBJ2-3	CASSQGTSGGADTQYF	TGTGCCAGCAGCCAAGGGACTAGCGGGGGGGCAGATACGCAGTATTTT
many	TRBV5-1	-	TRBJ1-5	CASSLVGDQPQHF	TGCGCCAGCAGCTTGGTTGGGGATCAGCCCCAGCATTTT
few	TRBV28	TRBD1	TRBJ1-1	CASGDRGRFYTEAFF	TGTGCCAGCGGTGACAGGGGCCGGTTTTACACTGAAGCTTTCTTT
-	TRBV7-2	-	TRBJ1-3	CASSLSPLGSGNTIYF	TGTGCCAGCAGCTTAAGTCCCCTAGGCTCTGGAAACACCATATATTTT